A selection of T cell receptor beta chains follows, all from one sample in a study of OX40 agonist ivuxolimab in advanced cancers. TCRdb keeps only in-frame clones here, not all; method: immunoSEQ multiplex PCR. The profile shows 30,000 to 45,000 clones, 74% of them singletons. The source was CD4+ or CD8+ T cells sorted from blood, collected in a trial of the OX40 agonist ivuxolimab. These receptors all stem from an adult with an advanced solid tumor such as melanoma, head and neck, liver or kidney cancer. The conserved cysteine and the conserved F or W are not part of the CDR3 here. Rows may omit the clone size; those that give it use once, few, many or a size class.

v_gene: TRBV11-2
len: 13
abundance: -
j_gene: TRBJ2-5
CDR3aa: ASSLDVWTSGTQY

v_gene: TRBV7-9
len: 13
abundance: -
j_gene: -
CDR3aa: ASSPTGTGRGEQY

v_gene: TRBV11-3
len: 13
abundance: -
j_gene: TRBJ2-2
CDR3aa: ASSFGQGFTGELF

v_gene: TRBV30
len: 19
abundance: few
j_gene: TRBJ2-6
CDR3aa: AWSKLRRLGGGYSGANVLT

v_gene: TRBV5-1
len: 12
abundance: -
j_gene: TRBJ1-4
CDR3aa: ASSLGQGDEKLF

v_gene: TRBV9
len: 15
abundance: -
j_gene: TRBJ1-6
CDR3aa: ASSVDQKSSYNSPLH

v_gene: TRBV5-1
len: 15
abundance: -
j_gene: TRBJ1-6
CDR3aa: ASSLPPGQGGNSPLH

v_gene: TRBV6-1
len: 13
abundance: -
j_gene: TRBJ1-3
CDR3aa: ASSAYSRGGNTIY

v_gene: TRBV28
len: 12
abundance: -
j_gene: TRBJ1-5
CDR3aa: ASSPGQVPQPQH

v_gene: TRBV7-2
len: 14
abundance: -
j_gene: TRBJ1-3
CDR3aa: ASSLQQVDSGNTIY

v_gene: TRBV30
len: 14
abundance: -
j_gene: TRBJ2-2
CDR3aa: AWGWAGTGKTGELF

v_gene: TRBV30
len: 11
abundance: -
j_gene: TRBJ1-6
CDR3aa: AWSIRGQSPLH

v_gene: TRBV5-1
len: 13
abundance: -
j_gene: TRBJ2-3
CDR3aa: ASSDQGFGTDTQY

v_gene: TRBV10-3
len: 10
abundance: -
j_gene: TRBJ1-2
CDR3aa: AIREGGYGYT

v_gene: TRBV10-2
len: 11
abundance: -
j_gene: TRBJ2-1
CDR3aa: ASSIQGYNEQF

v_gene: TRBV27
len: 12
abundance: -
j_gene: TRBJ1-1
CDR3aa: ASSLVGGNTEAF

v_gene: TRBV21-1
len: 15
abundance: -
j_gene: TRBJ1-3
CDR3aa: ASSKAGRQNSGNTIY

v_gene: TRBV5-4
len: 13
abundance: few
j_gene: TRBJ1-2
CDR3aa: ASSLADRVFYGYT

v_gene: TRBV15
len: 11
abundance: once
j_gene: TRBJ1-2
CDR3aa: ATSRGTNYGYT

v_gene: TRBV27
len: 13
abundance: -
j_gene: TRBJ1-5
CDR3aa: ASSPGTGSSQPQH

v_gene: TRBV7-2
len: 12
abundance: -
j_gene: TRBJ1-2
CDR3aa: ASSFGTANYGYT

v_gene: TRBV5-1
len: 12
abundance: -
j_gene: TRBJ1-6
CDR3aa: ASSLGQSNSPLH

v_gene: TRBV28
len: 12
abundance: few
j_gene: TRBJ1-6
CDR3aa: ASYRGTGVSPLH

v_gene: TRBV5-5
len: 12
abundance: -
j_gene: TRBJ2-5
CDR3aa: ASSLESPRAAQY

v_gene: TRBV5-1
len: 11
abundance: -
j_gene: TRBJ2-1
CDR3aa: ASSTGYYNEQF

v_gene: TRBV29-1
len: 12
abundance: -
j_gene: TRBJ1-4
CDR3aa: SVEEAQGREKLF

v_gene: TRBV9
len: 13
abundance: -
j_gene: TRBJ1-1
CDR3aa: ASSAVQTLNTEAF

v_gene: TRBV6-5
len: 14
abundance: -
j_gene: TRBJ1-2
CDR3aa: ASSSSPGGASYGYT

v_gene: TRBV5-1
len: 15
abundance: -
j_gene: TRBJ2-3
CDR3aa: ASSLTGGRLSTDTQY

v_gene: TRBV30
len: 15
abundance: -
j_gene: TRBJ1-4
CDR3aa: AWSELGTAASREKLF

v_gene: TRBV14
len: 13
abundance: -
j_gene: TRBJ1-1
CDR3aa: ASSPPGQANTEAF

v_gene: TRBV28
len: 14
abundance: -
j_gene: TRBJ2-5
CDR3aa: ASSSGTGPIGETQY

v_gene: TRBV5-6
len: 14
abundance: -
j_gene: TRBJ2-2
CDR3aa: ASSRGDTSPTGELF

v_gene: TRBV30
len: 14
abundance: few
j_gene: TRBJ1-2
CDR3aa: AWSVKKGQGRDGYT

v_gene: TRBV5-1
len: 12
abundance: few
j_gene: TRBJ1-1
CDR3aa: ASSPGQRNTEAF

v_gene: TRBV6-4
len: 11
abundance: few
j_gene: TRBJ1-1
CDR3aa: ASRRLRDTEAF

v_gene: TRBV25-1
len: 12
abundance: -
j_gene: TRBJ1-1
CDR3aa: ASSEGTLNTEAF

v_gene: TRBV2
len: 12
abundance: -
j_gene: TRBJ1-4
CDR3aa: ASRDGRTNEKLF

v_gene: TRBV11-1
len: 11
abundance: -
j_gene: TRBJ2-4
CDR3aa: ASSLYGGNIQY

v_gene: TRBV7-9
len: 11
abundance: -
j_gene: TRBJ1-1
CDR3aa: ASSLDGQAEAF

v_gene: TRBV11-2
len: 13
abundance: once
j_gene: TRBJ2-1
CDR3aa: ASSWISGGANEQF

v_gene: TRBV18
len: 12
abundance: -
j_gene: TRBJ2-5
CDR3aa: ASSPAGGQETQY

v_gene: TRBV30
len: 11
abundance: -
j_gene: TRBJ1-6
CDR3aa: AWSGGTNSPLH

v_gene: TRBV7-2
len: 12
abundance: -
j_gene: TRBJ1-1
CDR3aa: ASSLVLVYTEAF

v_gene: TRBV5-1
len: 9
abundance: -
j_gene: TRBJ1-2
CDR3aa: ASSSQGYAT

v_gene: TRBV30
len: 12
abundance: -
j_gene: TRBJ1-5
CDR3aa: AWSQGGFLEPQH

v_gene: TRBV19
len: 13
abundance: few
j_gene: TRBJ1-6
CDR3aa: ASSILDRDNSPLH

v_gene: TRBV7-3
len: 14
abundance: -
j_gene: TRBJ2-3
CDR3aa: ASSYLAGGRTDTQY

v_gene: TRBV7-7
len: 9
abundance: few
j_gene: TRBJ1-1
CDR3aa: ARVGNTEAF